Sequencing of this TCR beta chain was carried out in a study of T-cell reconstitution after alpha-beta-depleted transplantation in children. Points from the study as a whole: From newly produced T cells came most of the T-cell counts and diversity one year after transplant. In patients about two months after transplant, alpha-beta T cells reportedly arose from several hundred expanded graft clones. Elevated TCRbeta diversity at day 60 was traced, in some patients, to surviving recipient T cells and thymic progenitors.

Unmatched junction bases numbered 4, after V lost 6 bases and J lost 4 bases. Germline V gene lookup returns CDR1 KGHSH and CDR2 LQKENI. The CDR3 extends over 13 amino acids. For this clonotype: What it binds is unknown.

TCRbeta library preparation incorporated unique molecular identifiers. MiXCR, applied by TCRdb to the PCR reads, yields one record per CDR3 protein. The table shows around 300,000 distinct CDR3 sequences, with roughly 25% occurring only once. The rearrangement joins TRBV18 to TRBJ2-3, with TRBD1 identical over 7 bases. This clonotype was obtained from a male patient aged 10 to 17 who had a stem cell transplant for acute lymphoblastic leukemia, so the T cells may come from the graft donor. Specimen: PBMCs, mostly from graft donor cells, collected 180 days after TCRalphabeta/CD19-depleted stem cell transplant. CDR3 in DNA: TGTGCCAGCTCGCGACAGGGCCCAGATACGCAGTATTTT. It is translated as CASSRQGPDTQYF.